This entry is about one T cell receptor (beta chain). This sample is drawn from a study of cytomegalovirus exposure and HLA in healthy donors. Study overall: The roughly 110 validation repertoires were reported in a later analysis to have been generated on the same platform as the approximately 700 first-cohort repertoires.

TCRdb's copy holds only in-frame clones and misses some; the assay was immunoSEQ multiplex PCR. The sample lists approximately 300,000 clones; roughly 90% were seen once. CDR1 is SGHDN and CDR2 is FVKESK in the germline V gene. The CDR3 has 16 amino acids. Deletions cut 0 bases from V and 1 base from J, with 12 bases between. The sequence came from a woman aged 18-29 years in good health and CMV-seronegative. The chain recombines TRBV14 with TRBJ2-5; D may be TRBD1 (5 bases). Sequenced sample: PBMCs. CDR3 in amino acids: CASSQDLTGTQETQYF. The CDR3 DNA reads TGTGCCAGCAGCCAAGATCTCACAGGCACCCAAGAGACCCAGTACTTC.